The 20 T cell receptor beta chains reported below all come from one sample, sequenced in a study of blood T cell repertoires in COVID-19. Produced via immunoSEQ multiplex PCR; TCRdb's table is partial and in-frame only. The sample lists some 190,000 clones, approximately 91% seen once, with under 2% in the top ten. The sequenced material came from peripheral blood. These receptors came from a man between 18 and 35 years old with active or convalescent COVID-19.

V usage is TRBV11-2 and J usage is TRBJ1-3; the match to TRBD1 covers 7 bases. The ends lost 5 bases at V and 0 bases at J; junction bases unmatched: 4. Germline lookup yields CDR1 SGHAT and CDR2 FQNNGV. This CDR3 is built from 15 residues. As DNA, the CDR3 is TGTGCCAGCAGCCAGACAGGGCACTCTGGAAACACCATATATTTT. This gives the protein CASSQTGHSGNTIYF.

The chain links TRBV3-1 (or the pseudogene TRBV3-2) to TRBJ2-5; 8 bases match TRBD2. This CDR3 has 16 amino acids. CDR1 is LGHDT and CDR2 is YNNKEL in the germline V gene (reference sequence). Germline trimming cut 1 base from V and 2 bases from J; bases unmatched to any gene: 6. Here the CDR3 DNA reads TGTGCCAGCAGCCAAGGGGATACTAGCGGTCAAGAGACCCAGTACTTC. Protein product: CASSQGDTSGQETQYF.

CDR3 loop: CASSTSSAQETQYF. The CDR3 DNA is TGTGCCAGCAGTACTTCTAGCGCACAAGAGACCCAGTACTTC. The V and J genes are TRBV6-2 or TRBV6-3 and TRBJ2-5; D is possibly TRBD2 (6 bases). The V gene lost 5 bases and the J gene lost 2 bases, with 12 bases spanning the gap. This CDR3 contains 14 residues. Germline loops: CDR1 MNHEY, CDR2 SVGEGT.

The genes are TRBV5-1 and TRBJ1-3, with 10 positions matching TRBD1. Germline CDR1 is SGHRS and CDR2 is YFSETQ. CDR3 length equals 16 residues. The V gene end was trimmed by 4 bases and the J gene end by 6 bases; junction bases not matched to a gene: 10. The chain's CDR3 is CASSPNPGTGANTIYF. The CDR3 DNA sequence: TGCGCCAGCAGCCCCAACCCAGGGACAGGGGCAAACACCATATATTTT.

CDR3 region: CAISETGPTDTQYF. CDR3 sequence (DNA): TGTGCCATCAGTGAGACGGGTCCGACGGATACGCAGTATTTT. The chain employs TRBV10-3 and TRBJ2-3; D is unclear. This CDR3 region has 14 residues. V was cut by 2 bases and J by 6 bases, with 12 bases left in between. Germline CDR1 reads ENHRY; CDR2 reads SYGVKD.

This rearrangement joins TRBV29-1 to TRBJ1-1; no clear D. The CDR3 has 11 amino acids. V shed 6 bases and J shed 1 base, with 6 bases lying between them. Germline V gene data show CDR1 as SQVTM and CDR2 as ANQGSEA. Here the CDR3 reads CSVTRNTEAFF. CDR3 nucleotides: TGCAGCGTAACAAGGAACACTGAAGCTTTCTTT.

CDR3 sequence: CASSYLSGQGIYGYTF. The CDR3 region has the DNA TGTGCCAGCAGTTACCTATCGGGACAGGGGATCTATGGCTACACCTTC. This sequence joins TRBV6-5 and TRBJ1-2; 10 bases match TRBD1. V trimming: 2 bases; J trimming: 4 bases; junction bases outside the gene matches: 7. Germline V gene data show CDR1 as MNHEY and CDR2 as SVGAGI. The length of the CDR3 is 16 residues.

For this clone: Other DNA sequences in the same sample also yield this CDR3. The chain employs TRBV30 and TRBJ1-6; 9 bases match TRBD1. Trimming took 4 bases from V and 5 from J; bases not matched to a gene: 6. The length of the CDR3 is 15 residues. CDR1 is GTSNPN, CDR2 SVGIG, per germline (reference sequence). The CDR3 reads CAWTLGDRDNSPLHF. CDR3 sequence (DNA): TGTGCCTGGACCTTAGGGGACAGGGATAATTCACCCCTCCACTTT. The whole variable domain, remainder taken from reference TRBV30 and TRBJ1-6, is SQTIHQWPATLVQPVGSPLSLECTVEGTSNPNLYWYRQAAGRGLQLLFYSVGIGQISSEVPQNLSASRPQDRQFILSSKKLLLSDSGFYLCAWTLGDRDNSPLHFGNGTRLTVT.

This clone is a singleton in its sample. The V call is TRBV5-1, the J call TRBJ2-1; no clear D. The CDR3 has 16 amino acids. Germline V gene sequence: CDR1 SGHRS, CDR2 YFSETQ. The germline V and J ends were trimmed by 0 bases and 0 bases, with 10 bases remaining between them. The CDR3 here is CASSLVVQSSYNEQFF. The DNA of the CDR3 is TGCGCCAGCAGCTTGGTGGTACAGAGCTCCTACAATGAGCAGTTCTTC.

This clone came up once. The chain joins TRBV5-4 to TRBJ2-3, with TRBD2 identical over 16 bases. V dropped 4 bases and J dropped 0; count of bases not matched to a gene: 8. From germline, CDR1 is SGHNT and CDR2 YYREEE (reference sequence). This CDR3 is 19 amino acids long. The CDR3: CASSAPGTSGGVSTDTQYF. The CDR3 region has the DNA TGTGCCAGCAGCGCCCCCGGGACTAGCGGGGGGGTGAGCACAGATACGCAGTATTTT.

The genes are TRBV12-3 or TRBV12-4 and TRBJ2-1; maybe TRBD1 (6 bases). The V end lost 11 bases, the J end lost 3 bases, and 11 bases lay between the germline ends. The CDR3 contains 12 residues. CDR3 amino acids: CASTGIYNEQFF. The CDR3 DNA follows: TGTGCCTCCACAGGGATCTACAATGAGCAGTTCTTC.

V is TRBV12-5 and J is TRBJ1-1; 9 bases match TRBD1. After removal of 5 bases from V and 3 bases from J, the junction contained 1 base not matched to a gene. CDR1 is LGHNT, CDR2 FRNRAP, per germline. The CDR3 totals 13 residues. CDR3 sequence (DNA): TGTGCTAGTGGTAGACAGGGGGACACTGAAGCTTTCTTT. This sequence encodes CASGRQGDTEAFF.

The chain carries TRBV10-3 and TRBJ1-6; 7 nucleotides align to TRBD1. Trimming at V came to 0 bases and at J to 7 bases, leaving 6 bases not matched to a gene. The germline gives CDR1 ENHRY, CDR2 SYGVKD. The CDR3 has 16 residues. The chain's CDR3 is CAISESRQGENSPLHF. CDR3 nucleotide sequence: TGTGCCATCAGTGAGTCGAGGCAGGGGGAGAATTCACCCCTCCACTTT.

The rearrangement joins TRBV7-8 to TRBJ1-2, with D possibly matching TRBD1 (6 bases). CDR1 is SGHVS, CDR2 FQNEAQ, per germline. Trimming pared 4 bases from V and 0 bases from J, leaving 18 bases between. The CDR3 sequence is 17 residues long. Written as DNA, the CDR3 is TGTGCCAGCAGCTCAAGCCACGAGGGGGAAACTAACTATGGCTACACCTTC. Translating gives CASSSSHEGETNYGYTF. Looking up the rest from reference TRBV7-8 and TRBJ1-2 gives the full variable domain: GAGVSQSPRYKVAKRGQDVALRCDPISGHVSLFWYQQALGQGPEFLTYFQNEAQLDKSGLPSDRFFAERPEGSVSTLKIQRTQQEDSAVYLCASSSSHEGETNYGYTFGSGTRLTVV.

This chain links TRBV7-9 with TRBJ1-2; 7 nucleotides align to TRBD1. Germline V gene sequence: CDR1 SEHNR, CDR2 FQNEAQ (reference sequence). V lost 5 bases to trimming and J lost 2 bases; unmatched junction nucleotides: 8. The CDR3 has 15 amino acids. CDR3 bases: TGTGCCAGCAGCGTAACAGGGACAGACAACTATGGCTACACCTTC. Amino acids: CASSVTGTDNYGYTF.

This sequence joins TRBV5-1 and TRBJ2-1, with 10 bases that match TRBD1. V dropped 4 bases and J dropped 8; count of bases not matched to a gene: 12. The germline V gene encodes CDR1 SGHRS and CDR2 YFSETQ. This CDR3 comprises 16 residues. The CDR3 here is CASSQGPGQGMDEQFF. The CDR3, as DNA: TGCGCCAGCAGCCAGGGGCCGGGACAGGGGATGGATGAGCAGTTCTTC.

The chain links TRBV19 to TRBJ1-5; 7 positions match TRBD1. CDR1 LNHDA and CDR2 SQIVND come from the germline V gene (reference sequence). The CDR3 is 15 residues long. Losses at the gene ends were 6 bases for V and 5 bases for J; bases not matched to a gene: 10. As DNA, the CDR3 is TGTGCCAGTAGCTCCGACCGGACAGGCGATCAGCCCCAGCATTTT. It translates to CASSSDRTGDQPQHF.

The table lists this clone with a count of one. The V call is TRBV18, the J call TRBJ2-1; D gene ambiguous. Looked up from germline, CDR1 is KGHSH and CDR2 is LQKENI. V was shortened by 3 bases and J by 8 bases, with 5 bases between the two germline ends. The CDR3 spans 11 residues. DNA for the CDR3: TGTGCCAGCTCACCCCGGGATGAGCAGTTCTTC. It is translated as CASSPRDEQFF.

The V call is TRBV2, the J call TRBJ2-3; D is perhaps TRBD2 (5 bases). V was clipped by 4 bases and J by 3 bases, with 11 bases between them. The CDR3 totals 14 residues. Germline V gene data show CDR1 as SNHLY and CDR2 as FYNNEI. The DNA for the CDR3 is TGTGCCAGCAGTGCGCCGACGGGAACAGATACGCAGTATTTT. This sequence encodes CASSAPTGTDTQYF.

This chain uses TRBV28 with TRBJ2-3, with TRBD2 as a possible D gene (5 bases). Germline assignment: CDR1 MDHEN and CDR2 SYDVKM. The CDR3 spans 14 residues. V gave up 10 bases and J gave up 2 bases, with 16 bases separating them. The CDR3 region has the DNA TGTGCCACCCGGGGAGCTACAGTCACAGATACGCAGTATTTT. This codes for CATRGATVTDTQYF.